Below, one TCR beta chain is given with its context. PCR used 60 Vbeta primers and 13 Jbeta primers. The repertoire was sequenced with immunoSEQ multiplex PCR; TCRdb's copy has only in-frame clones and lacks some. The table includes some 150,000 clones, approximately 84% detected once. This specimen belongs to a study of cytomegalovirus exposure and HLA in healthy donors. The CDR3 is 19 amino acids. V was pared by 1 base and J by 5 bases, with 27 bases between. Germline-derived CDR1 and CDR2 are LGHNA and YSLEER. This clonotype was obtained from a woman aged 40 to 50 in good health and CMV-seronegative. Material: PBMCs. The rearrangement uses TRBV4-3 and TRBJ2-7; a possible D gene is TRBD2 (6 bases). CDR3: CASSQVPPGGEDPWNEQYF. CDR3 DNA sequence: TGCGCCAGCAGCCAAGTTCCCCCTGGCGGGGAGGACCCTTGGAACGAGCAGTACTTC.